This entry lists 22 T cell receptor beta chains sequenced from one sample in a study of T cells in Graves' hyperthyroidism and ophthalmopathy. RNA transcripts yielded amplified TCR beta CDR3 regions. During a first-round RT-PCR of the TCR CDR3, the HTBI primer set was used. MiXCR, applied by TCRdb to the multiplex PCR reads, yields one record per CDR3 protein. The repertoire holds over 250,000 distinct CDR3 sequences, with roughly 15% as singletons. Material: blood. The source of these receptors is a woman in her 40s with Graves' ophthalmopathy.

The rearrangement joins TRBV20-1 to TRBJ2-2; possibly TRBD1 for D (5 bases). The CDR3 covers 15 residues. Per germline, CDR1 DFQATT and CDR2 SNEGSKA (reference sequence). V lost 1 base and J 5 bases, leaving 14 bases between the germline ends. This CDR3 reads CSARAQGRKTGELFF. For the CDR3, the DNA is TGCAGTGCTAGAGCCCAGGGCAGAAAAACCGGGGAGCTGTTTTTT.

This clonotype was detected ten times or more. This rearrangement joins TRBV29-1 to TRBJ1-1, with D perhaps matching TRBD1 (6 bases). Trimming took 7 bases from V and 7 from J, leaving 22 bases between them. The germline gives CDR1 SQVTM, CDR2 ANQGSEA. The CDR3 contains 14 residues. The CDR3, as DNA: TGCAGCGGCCGACTATCAGGGGCTAGCGGTGAAGCTTTCTTT. Translating it yields CSGRLSGASGEAFF. Full variable domain (remainder filled in from reference TRBV29-1 and TRBJ1-1): SAVISQKPSRDICQRGTSLTIQCQVDSQVTMMFWYRQQPGQSLTLIATANQGSEATYESGFVIDKFPISRPNLTFSTLTVSNMSPEDSSIYLCSGRLSGASGEAFFGQGTRLTVV.

This clonotype was found many times. CDR3 amino acids: CAITGGLGFGTEAFF. The DNA of the CDR3 is TGTGCCATCACGGGAGGGCTCGGGTTCGGCACTGAAGCTTTCTTT. J is TRBJ1-1 and V is TRBV10-3; D remains unclear. Germline CDR1 and CDR2: ENHRY and SYGVKD. The CDR3 loop spans 15 amino acids. V was clipped by 7 bases and J by 4 bases, with 19 bases between them.

This clonotype was counted only a few times. This CDR3 reads CASSLTGGYDTEAFF. CDR3 DNA: TGTGCCAGCAGCTTGACAGGGGGCTATGACACTGAAGCTTTCTTT. The genes are TRBV7-9 and TRBJ1-1, with 10 bases aligning to TRBD1. The V gene end was trimmed by 3 bases and the J gene end by 3 bases; junction bases not matched to a gene: 4. This CDR3 is 15 amino acids long. CDR1 and CDR2 from the germline V gene are SEHNR and FQNEAQ (reference sequence).

This clonotype was counted a single time. V usage is TRBV19 and J usage is TRBJ1-5; D may be TRBD1 (5 bases). The length of the CDR3 is 14 residues. V was pared by 5 bases and J by 8 bases, with 16 bases between. Germline loops: CDR1 LNHDA, CDR2 SQIVND (reference sequence). For the CDR3, the DNA is TGTGCCAGTAGTCTCGGAGTGGGGCTCGAGCCCCAGCATTTT. Its protein is CASSLGVGLEPQHF.

V usage is TRBV18 and J usage is TRBJ2-7; D uncertain. This CDR3 has 13 residues. V lost 2 bases and J 1 base, leaving 6 bases between the germline ends. The germline V gene encodes CDR1 KGHSH and CDR2 LQKENI. CDR3 sequence: CASSPDASYEQYF. The DNA for the CDR3 is TGTGCCAGCTCACCAGACGCGTCCTACGAGCAGTACTTC.

This clonotype was seen many times. V and J are TRBV10-3 and TRBJ2-7, with 10 positions matching TRBD1. The CDR3 consists of 15 residues. Germline V gives CDR1 ENHRY, CDR2 SYGVKD. Trimming removed 6 bases from V and 0 bases from J; junction bases left unmatched: 5. DNA of the CDR3: TGTGCCATCAGCTCGGGACAGGGGAGCTCCTACGAGCAGTACTTC. As protein: CAISSGQGSSYEQYF.

Regarding this clonotype: Just one base apart from a much larger clone, this may be a read error. This chain uses TRBV6-2 or TRBV6-3 with TRBJ2-1; 9 bases map to TRBD1. The trim removed 6 bases at V and 8 bases at J, leaving 14 bases unmatched. The CDR3 consists of 16 residues. Germline V gene lookup returns CDR1 MNHEY and CDR2 SVGEGT. The CDR3 DNA is TGTGCCAGCAGACCCCCCGGGACAGGGCTGGTCGATGAGCAGTTCTTC. Protein product: CASRPPGTGLVDEQFF.

This clonotype was seen repeatedly, ten times or more. V usage is TRBV6-1 and J usage is TRBJ1-3; D gene uncertain. Trimming cost V 6 bases and J 0 bases, with 15 bases left between them. The CDR3 runs to 16 residues. Germline CDR1 and CDR2: MNHNS and SASEGT. The CDR3 sequence: CASSGGGQISGNTIYF. In DNA, the CDR3 is TGTGCCAGCAGCGGAGGTGGCCAAATCTCTGGAAACACCATATATTTT.

There are many counts of this clonotype. The chain uses TRBV2 and TRBJ1-5, with D possibly matching TRBD1 (6 bases). This CDR3 has 15 amino acids. Trimming removed 6 bases at V and 0 bases at J, with 12 bases between. Germline V CDR1 and CDR2: SNHLY, FYNNEI. The CDR3 spells CASSSDRNSNQPQHF. CDR3 DNA sequence: TGTGCCAGCAGCTCGGACAGAAATAGCAATCAGCCCCAGCATTTT.

There are a few counts of this clonotype. This chain joins TRBV6-1 and TRBJ1-6; D possibly corresponds to TRBD1 (5 bases). V was clipped by 4 bases and J by 5 bases, with 9 bases between them. The CDR3 is made up of 14 amino acids. Germline V gene data show CDR1 as MNHNS and CDR2 as SASEGT. In nucleotides, the CDR3 is TGTGCCAGCAGTGGGGGCCAGAATAATTCACCCCTCCACTTT. Protein sequence: CASSGGQNNSPLHF.

This rearrangement joins TRBV30 to TRBJ2-1, with 12 bases matching TRBD2. The CDR3 runs to 14 residues. After removal of 5 bases from V and 10 bases from J, the junction contained 9 bases not matched to a gene. CDR1 is GTSNPN, CDR2 SVGIG, per germline (reference sequence). The CDR3 nucleotides read TGTGCCTGGGACAGGACTAGCGGGACCTCCGAGCAGTTCTTC. Protein sequence: CAWDRTSGTSEQFF.

This clonotype was counted a few times. This CDR3 is CASSSTDRSLNYGYTF. DNA of the CDR3: TGTGCCAGCAGTTCCACCGACAGGAGCCTAAACTATGGCTACACCTTC. The V gene is TRBV6-1, the J gene TRBJ1-2; tentative D call: TRBD1 (6 bases). The V and J ends lost 5 bases and 2 bases respectively, with 18 bases between them. Germline V gene data show CDR1 as MNHNS and CDR2 as SASEGT. The CDR3 has 16 residues.

This clonotype occurred many times. CDR3 in amino acids: CASSFLTGVTDTQYF. In DNA form, the CDR3 reads TGTGCCAGCAGCTTCTTGACAGGGGTAACAGATACGCAGTATTTT. This chain uses TRBV7-2 with TRBJ2-3; 8 bases match TRBD1. The CDR3 contains 15 residues. From germline, CDR1 is SGHTA and CDR2 FQGNSA. The V and J ends lost 3 bases and 3 bases, in that order; junction bases with no gene match: 5.

This clonotype has just one count. The chain combines TRBV7-9 with TRBJ1-2; possible D gene TRBD1, 6 bases. CDR3 size: 16 residues. Germline lookup yields CDR1 SEHNR and CDR2 FQNEAQ (reference sequence). V was cut by 0 bases and J by 4 bases, with 15 bases left in between. CDR3 sequence: CASSLAAGGGGYGYTF. Here the CDR3 DNA reads TGTGCCAGCAGCTTAGCTGCCGGGGGCGGCGGCTATGGCTACACCTTC.

The chain is built from TRBV30 and TRBJ1-2; possibly TRBD1 for D (5 bases). Germline CDR1 is GTSNPN and CDR2 is SVGIG (reference sequence). Trimming removed 5 bases from V and 7 bases from J, with 11 bases in between. CDR3 length: 11 amino acids. DNA for the CDR3: TGTGCCTGGGTGGGGGTTGTTGGCTACACCTTC. It is translated as CAWVGVVGYTF. Based on the CDR3 plus reference TRBV30 and TRBJ1-2, the full variable domain is SQTIHQWPATLVQPVGSPLSLECTVEGTSNPNLYWYRQAAGRGLQLLFYSVGIGQISSEVPQNLSASRPQDRQFILSSKKLLLSDSGFYLCAWVGVVGYTFGSGTRLTVV.

This clonotype has a count of ten or more. The V call is TRBV20-1, the J call TRBJ1-2; 7 bases match TRBD1. V lost 4 bases to trimming and J lost 5 bases; unmatched junction nucleotides: 4. The germline V gene has CDR1 DFQATT and CDR2 SNEGSKA (reference sequence). The CDR3 has 12 residues. CDR3 residues: CSATRDSYGYTF. The CDR3 DNA follows: TGCAGTGCTACTAGGGACAGTTATGGCTACACCTTC.

The chain uses TRBV18 and TRBJ2-7; 9 nucleotides match TRBD2. The CDR3 runs 14 residues. Trimming removed 4 bases from V and 2 bases from J; junction bases left unmatched: 3. CDR1 and CDR2 (germline): KGHSH, LQKENI. The CDR3 region is CASSLIAGAYEQYF. The CDR3 DNA sequence: TGTGCCAGCTCACTCATAGCGGGGGCCTACGAGCAGTACTTC.

This clonotype was seen at least ten times. The genes are TRBV27 and TRBJ2-5; no firm D call. Germline values: CDR1 MNHEY, CDR2 SMNVEV (reference sequence). The CDR3 is 13 amino acids. Trimming pared 3 bases from V and 4 bases from J, leaving 9 bases between. The CDR3, as DNA: TGTGCCAGCAGTTTCAGGCCGAGAGAGACCCAGTACTTC. As protein: CASSFRPRETQYF.

This clonotype was detected many times. This chain joins TRBV19 and TRBJ1-4; D is ambiguous. CDR3 length equals 15 residues. CDR1 is LNHDA, CDR2 SQIVND, per germline (reference sequence). The V gene lost 3 bases and the J gene lost 0 bases, with 8 bases spanning the gap. The CDR3 DNA is TGTGCCAGTAGTATTTTTAGGTCAACTAATGAAAAACTGTTTTTT. Protein product: CASSIFRSTNEKLFF.

This clonotype has only a few counts. This chain connects TRBV30 to TRBJ1-4; TRBD1 agrees at 7 bases. Trimming cost V 6 bases and J 8 bases; bases outside gene matches: 15. The CDR3 runs to 15 residues. Germline V CDR1 and CDR2: GTSNPN, SVGIG (reference sequence). CDR3 sequence reads: CACWAQTGQGEKLFF. CDR3 sequence (DNA): TGTGCCTGCTGGGCCCAGACAGGGCAGGGCGAAAAACTGTTTTTT.

In its sample, this clonotype was seen a few times. The chain carries TRBV5-6 and TRBJ1-2; D unclear. The CDR3 runs to 12 residues. V was clipped by 1 base and J by 4 bases, with 5 bases between them. CDR1 SGHDT and CDR2 YYEEEE come from the germline V gene. CDR3 amino acids: CASSLYPYGYTF. For the CDR3, the DNA is TGTGCCAGCAGCTTGTATCCCTATGGCTACACCTTC. Using reference TRBV5-6 and TRBJ1-2 for the parts outside the CDR3, the full variable domain is DAGVTQSPTHLIKTRGQQVTLRCSPKSGHDTVSWYQQALGQGPQFIFQYYEEEERQRGNFPDRFSGHQFPNYSSELNVNALLLGDSALYLCASSLYPYGYTFGSGTRLTVV.